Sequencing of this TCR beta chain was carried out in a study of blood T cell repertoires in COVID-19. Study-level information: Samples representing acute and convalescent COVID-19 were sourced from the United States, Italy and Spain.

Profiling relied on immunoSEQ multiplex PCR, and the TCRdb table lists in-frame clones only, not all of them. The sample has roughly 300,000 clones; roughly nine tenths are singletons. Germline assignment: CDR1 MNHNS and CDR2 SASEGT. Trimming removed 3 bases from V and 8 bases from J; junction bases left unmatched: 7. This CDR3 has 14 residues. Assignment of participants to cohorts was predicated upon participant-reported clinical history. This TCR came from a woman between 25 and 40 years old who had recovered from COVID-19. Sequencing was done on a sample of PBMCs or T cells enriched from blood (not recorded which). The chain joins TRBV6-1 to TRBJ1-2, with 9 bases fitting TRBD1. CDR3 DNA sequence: TGTGCCAGCAGTGATAGCGGGACAGGGAGGGGCTACACCTTC. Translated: CASSDSGTGRGYTF.